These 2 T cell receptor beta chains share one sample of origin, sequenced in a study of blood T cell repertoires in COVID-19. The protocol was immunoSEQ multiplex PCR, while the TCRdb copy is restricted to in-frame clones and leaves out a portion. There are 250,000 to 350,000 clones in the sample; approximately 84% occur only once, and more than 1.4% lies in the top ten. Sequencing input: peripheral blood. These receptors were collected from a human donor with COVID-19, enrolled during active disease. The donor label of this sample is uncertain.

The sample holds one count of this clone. For the CDR3, the DNA is TGTGCCAGCAGTGATTGGGGGGGTTCCAACTATGGCTACACCTTC. Amino acid sequence: CASSDWGGSNYGYTF. This rearrangement joins TRBV6-1 to TRBJ1-2, with D maybe TRBD1 (5 bases). Per germline, CDR1 MNHNS and CDR2 SASEGT. Trimming stripped 3 bases from V and 2 bases from J, with 13 bases between. The CDR3 runs 15 residues.

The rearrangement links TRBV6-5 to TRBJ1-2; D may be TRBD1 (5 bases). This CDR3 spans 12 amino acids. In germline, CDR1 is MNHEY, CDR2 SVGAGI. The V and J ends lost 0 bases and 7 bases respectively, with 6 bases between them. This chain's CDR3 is CASSYSGGGYTF. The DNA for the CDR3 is TGTGCCAGCAGTTACTCGGGGGGTGGCTACACCTTC.